Listed below are T cell receptor beta chains from one sample, sequenced in a study of T cells in Graves' hyperthyroidism and ophthalmopathy. TCRdb processed the multiplex PCR reads anew with MiXCR; each CDR3 protein has one entry. The sample gives roughly 360,000 distinct CDR3 sequences, about 13% of which show up once; roughly 20% is in the top ten. The sequenced material came from blood. The source is a man aged 30 to 39 with Graves' hyperthyroidism that later progressed to Graves' ophthalmopathy. Both conserved end residues are part of each CDR3. D genes are given only for firm matches. Expanded clones get a size class; other rows say once, few or many, or leave the size out.

CDR3 protein: CAWSHRGRGRTDTQYF
CDR3 DNA: TGTGCCTGGAGTCACAGGGGCAGGGGGCGAACAGATACGCAGTATTTT
D gene: TRBD1
J gene: TRBJ2-3
clone size: -
V gene: TRBV30

CDR3 protein: CASRAEGEAIYGYTF
CDR3 DNA: TGTGCCAGCAGAGCTGAGGGAGAGGCGATCTATGGCTACACCTTC
D gene: -
J gene: TRBJ1-2
clone size: few
V gene: TRBV25-1

CDR3 protein: CASTIGLTGYNEQFF
CDR3 DNA: TGTGCCAGCACCATAGGTTTGACAGGATACAATGAGCAGTTCTTC
D gene: -
J gene: TRBJ2-1
clone size: many
V gene: TRBV12-3/TRBV12-4

CDR3 protein: CASSEDRASEAFF
CDR3 DNA: TGTGCCAGCAGTGAGGACAGGGCCTCCGAAGCTTTCTTT
D gene: TRBD1
J gene: TRBJ1-1
clone size: -
V gene: TRBV2

CDR3 protein: CSATTGTGYSPLHF
CDR3 DNA: TGCAGTGCTACTACCGGGACCGGCTATTCACCCCTCCACTTT
D gene: -
J gene: TRBJ1-6
clone size: many
V gene: TRBV20-1

CDR3 protein: CASSHPSGQGGQPQHF
CDR3 DNA: TGCGCCAGCAGCCACCCTTCAGGACAGGGCGGTCAGCCCCAGCATTTT
D gene: TRBD1
J gene: TRBJ1-5
clone size: -
V gene: TRBV4-1

CDR3 protein: CSARGRGLNTGELFF
CDR3 DNA: TGCAGTGCTAGAGGCCGGGGGCTGAACACCGGGGAGCTGTTTTTT
D gene: -
J gene: TRBJ2-2
clone size: -
V gene: TRBV20-1

CDR3 protein: CASSLGLAPYQETQYF
CDR3 DNA: TGTGCCAGCAGCCTCGGACTAGCGCCTTACCAAGAGACCCAGTACTTC
D gene: TRBD2
J gene: TRBJ2-5
clone size: -
V gene: TRBV5-1

CDR3 protein: CASSLKTGGYTGELFF
CDR3 DNA: TGTGCCAGCAGCCTGAAGACAGGGGGCTACACCGGGGAGCTGTTTTTT
D gene: TRBD1
J gene: TRBJ2-2
clone size: few
V gene: TRBV7-9

CDR3 protein: CASSLGGNQETQYF
CDR3 DNA: TGTGCCAGCAGTTTAGGGGGAAATCAAGAGACCCAGTACTTC
D gene: -
J gene: TRBJ2-5
clone size: many
V gene: TRBV5-1

CDR3 protein: CASSTPSGGPLGELFF
CDR3 DNA: TGTGCCAGCAGCACCCCTAGCGGGGGGCCTCTCGGGGAGCTGTTTTTT
D gene: TRBD2
J gene: TRBJ2-2
clone size: few
V gene: TRBV5-6

CDR3 protein: CASSPLADEQFF
CDR3 DNA: TGCGCCAGCAGCCCATTGGCGGATGAGCAGTTCTTC
D gene: -
J gene: TRBJ2-1
clone size: many
V gene: TRBV5-1

CDR3 protein: CASSEGLAGNQETQYF
CDR3 DNA: TGTGCCAGCAGTGAAGGGTTAGCGGGCAACCAAGAGACCCAGTACTTC
D gene: TRBD2
J gene: TRBJ2-5
clone size: many
V gene: TRBV2

CDR3 protein: CSAVIPTPVINQPQHF
CDR3 DNA: TGCAGTGCCGTGATCCCCACACCGGTTATCAATCAGCCCCAGCATTTT
D gene: -
J gene: TRBJ1-5
clone size: many
V gene: TRBV20-1

CDR3 protein: CASGRWTSGDYEQYF
CDR3 DNA: TGTGCCAGCGGCCGATGGACTAGCGGGGACTACGAGCAGTACTTC
D gene: TRBD2
J gene: TRBJ2-7
clone size: -
V gene: TRBV11-2

CDR3 protein: CASSSSRGNYNEQFF
CDR3 DNA: TGTGCCAGCAGCTCTTCGCGGGGGAACTACAATGAGCAGTTCTTC
D gene: TRBD2
J gene: TRBJ2-1
clone size: few
V gene: TRBV12-3/TRBV12-4

CDR3 protein: CASSKQTGRVNQPQHF
CDR3 DNA: TGTGCCAGTAGTAAACAGACAGGGCGTGTGAATCAGCCCCAGCATTTT
D gene: TRBD1
J gene: TRBJ1-5
clone size: many
V gene: TRBV19

CDR3 protein: CASSHRGLSYEQYF
CDR3 DNA: TGCGCCAGCAGCCATAGGGGGCTCTCCTACGAGCAGTACTTC
D gene: TRBD1
J gene: TRBJ2-7
clone size: -
V gene: TRBV4-1

CDR3 protein: CASSLVPGQPQHF
CDR3 DNA: TGTGCCAGCAGCTTAGTTCCGGGACAGCCCCAGCATTTT
D gene: -
J gene: TRBJ1-5
clone size: few
V gene: TRBV7-8

CDR3 protein: CSAKRGSNTEAFF
CDR3 DNA: TGCAGTGCTAAAAGGGGGTCGAACACTGAAGCTTTCTTT
D gene: -
J gene: TRBJ1-1
clone size: many
V gene: TRBV20-1

CDR3 protein: CASSESVRGYSPLHF
CDR3 DNA: TGTGCCAGCAGTGAATCTGTCAGGGGCTATTCACCCCTCCACTTT
D gene: -
J gene: TRBJ1-6
clone size: few
V gene: TRBV25-1

CDR3 protein: CSARPPGGPSHEQFF
CDR3 DNA: TGCAGTGCTCGACCCCCGGGGGGGCCCTCCCATGAGCAGTTCTTC
D gene: TRBD2
J gene: TRBJ2-1
clone size: many
V gene: TRBV20-1

CDR3 protein: CASSPGNTYEQYF
CDR3 DNA: TGTGCCAGCTCACCAGGCAACACCTACGAGCAGTACTTC
D gene: -
J gene: TRBJ2-7
clone size: -
V gene: TRBV18

CDR3 protein: CASSPGLQQFF
CDR3 DNA: TGTGCCAGCTCACCGGGACTACAGCAGTTCTTC
D gene: TRBD2
J gene: TRBJ2-1
clone size: many
V gene: TRBV18

CDR3 protein: CASSHRTGSNEKLFF
CDR3 DNA: TGTGCCAGCAGCCATCGGACAGGTTCTAATGAAAAACTGTTTTTT
D gene: TRBD1
J gene: TRBJ1-4
clone size: -
V gene: TRBV11-3

CDR3 protein: CASSLYVQYGYTF
CDR3 DNA: TGTGCCAGCAGCCTTTACGTACAGTATGGCTACACCTTC
D gene: -
J gene: TRBJ1-2
clone size: many
V gene: TRBV28

CDR3 protein: CASTTTGSYNSPLHF
CDR3 DNA: TGTGCCAGCACGACGACAGGGTCCTATAATTCACCCCTCCACTTT
D gene: TRBD1
J gene: TRBJ1-6
clone size: -
V gene: TRBV4-2

CDR3 protein: CSAKGTGKVELFF
CDR3 DNA: TGCAGTGCTAAGGGGACAGGGAAAGTGGAGCTGTTTTTT
D gene: TRBD1
J gene: TRBJ2-2
clone size: many
V gene: TRBV20-1

CDR3 protein: CASSESLRGGHQPQHF
CDR3 DNA: TGTGCCAGCAGTGAAAGCCTCAGGGGGGGCCATCAGCCCCAGCATTTT
D gene: TRBD1
J gene: TRBJ1-5
clone size: many
V gene: TRBV6-1

CDR3 protein: CASSLPDNTEAFF
CDR3 DNA: TGTGCCAGCAGCTTGCCCGATAACACTGAAGCTTTCTTT
D gene: -
J gene: TRBJ1-1
clone size: few
V gene: TRBV5-5

CDR3 protein: CAISDRGFEQYF
CDR3 DNA: TGTGCCATCAGTGACAGGGGGTTTGAGCAGTACTTC
D gene: TRBD1
J gene: TRBJ2-7
clone size: -
V gene: TRBV10-3

CDR3 protein: CASSVRPLEGEQFF
CDR3 DNA: TGTGCCAGCAGCGTAAGGCCCCTTGAAGGTGAGCAGTTCTTC
D gene: -
J gene: TRBJ2-1
clone size: -
V gene: TRBV9

CDR3 protein: CASSSTSGGTYEQYF
CDR3 DNA: TGTGCCAGCAGCTCCACTAGCGGGGGGACCTACGAGCAGTACTTC
D gene: TRBD2
J gene: TRBJ2-7
clone size: many
V gene: TRBV13

CDR3 protein: CASTPGTGPYEQYF
CDR3 DNA: TGTGCCAGCACCCCCGGGACAGGGCCCTACGAGCAGTACTTC
D gene: TRBD1
J gene: TRBJ2-7
clone size: many
V gene: TRBV6-1

CDR3 protein: CASSLGQGRNQPQHF
CDR3 DNA: TGTGCCAGCAGCTTAGGACAGGGGCGTAATCAGCCCCAGCATTTT
D gene: TRBD1
J gene: TRBJ1-5
clone size: many
V gene: TRBV7-6

CDR3 protein: CASSPRTVNSPLHF
CDR3 DNA: TGTGCCAGCAGTCCCCGGACAGTAAATTCACCCCTCCACTTT
D gene: -
J gene: TRBJ1-6
clone size: many
V gene: TRBV12-3/TRBV12-4

CDR3 protein: CASSLPTAAHEQYF
CDR3 DNA: TGTGCCAGCAGCTTACCGACCGCCGCTCACGAGCAGTACTTC
D gene: -
J gene: TRBJ2-7
clone size: -
V gene: TRBV7-8